A single sample is the source of the 17 T cell receptor beta chains below, sequenced in a study of siplizumab effects on memory and regulatory T cells (dated by TCRdb to between 2019 and 2020). Library generation was performed with the immunoSEQ multiplex PCR assay. This is the immuneACCESS table as TCRdb keeps it, with only in-frame sequences that have V and J called. A part of the clones is gone; compared with another copy, unresolved V genes explain less than half, and the rest is unexplained. This sample holds about 63,000 clones; over 80% were observed only once. The ten largest make up roughly 3.8% of the sample. The source material was memory CD4+ T cells sorted from blood. The sample's cell subset or site, from its label and the paper: unstimulated CD4+ memory T cells. These TCRs come from a human donor in good health.

The chain is built from TRBV5-1 and TRBJ2-2; 8 nucleotides align to TRBD2. The V gene's germline CDR1 is SGHRS and CDR2 YFSETQ. With V trimmed by 0 bases and J by 6 bases, 4 bases remained unmatched. The CDR3 sequence is 15 residues long. Here the CDR3 DNA reads TGCGCCAGCAGCTTGGAAGCGGGAGTGGCCGGGGAGCTGTTTTTT. It yields the protein CASSLEAGVAGELFF.

The chain combines TRBV11-2 with TRBJ2-5; 9 bases agree with TRBD1. This CDR3 has 16 amino acids. Losses at the gene ends were 3 bases for V and 5 bases for J; bases not matched to a gene: 10. CDR1 is SGHAT and CDR2 is FQNNGV in the germline V gene. In DNA, the CDR3 is TGTGCCAGCAGCTTGGGGGCGGGGACAGGGTTGGAGACCCAGTACTTC. This translates into CASSLGAGTGLETQYF.

This chain links TRBV10-3 with TRBJ2-6; D not resolved. CDR1 is ENHRY and CDR2 is SYGVKD in the germline V gene. The CDR3 runs to 15 residues. Between the trimmed V and J ends, which lost 2 bases and 0 bases, there was a span of 5 bases. The CDR3 spells CAISEGVSGANVLTF. DNA for the CDR3: TGTGCCATCAGTGAGGGGGTCTCTGGGGCCAACGTCCTGACTTTC.

This chain connects TRBV4-1 to TRBJ1-2; D may be TRBD1 (5 bases). From germline, CDR1 is MGHRA and CDR2 YSYEKL. V was shortened by 0 bases and J by 4 bases, with 12 bases between the two germline ends. The length of the CDR3 is 15 residues. CDR3 sequence reads: CASSQDGRTIYGYTF. The CDR3 DNA sequence: TGCGCCAGCAGCCAAGATGGAAGGACAATCTATGGCTACACCTTC.

The V call is TRBV6-1, the J call TRBJ2-3; D is perhaps TRBD1 (6 bases). Deletions cut 6 bases from V and 0 bases from J, with 13 bases between. The CDR3 spans 15 residues. Germline assignment: CDR1 MNHNS and CDR2 SASEGT. The CDR3, as DNA: TGTGCCAGCAGCGGACAGCCTACTAGCACAGATACGCAGTATTTT. As protein: CASSGQPTSTDTQYF.

The chain carries TRBV11-3 and TRBJ2-1, with 11 positions matching TRBD2. Germline V lookup: CDR1 SGHNT, CDR2 YENEEA. Trimming removed 5 bases from V and 5 bases from J; junction bases left unmatched: 5. The CDR3 is 15 residues long. CDR3 protein: CASSPGTSGHNEQFF. The CDR3 bases are TGTGCCAGCAGCCCCGGGACTAGCGGTCACAATGAGCAGTTCTTC.

The chain couples TRBV19 to TRBJ2-7; TRBD2 is a possible D gene (5 bases). V lost 0 bases, J lost 4 bases, and 13 bases lay in between. Looked up from germline, CDR1 is LNHDA and CDR2 is SQIVND (reference sequence). The CDR3 runs 15 residues. CDR3 protein: CASSIESGKIYEQYF. CDR3 in DNA: TGTGCCAGTAGTATAGAATCGGGGAAGATTTACGAGCAGTACTTC.

The chain has TRBV2 and TRBJ2-3, with D unresolved. Trimming cost V 5 bases and J 4 bases, with 16 bases left between them. This CDR3 contains 15 residues. Germline lookup yields CDR1 SNHLY and CDR2 FYNNEI. CDR3 sequence reads: CASSRTTGRPDTQYF. The CDR3 coding sequence is TGTGCCAGCAGTCGGACCACTGGAAGACCAGATACGCAGTATTTT.

The chain joins TRBV9 to TRBJ2-2; 8 bases match TRBD2. The germline V gene encodes CDR1 SGDLS and CDR2 YYNGEE. This CDR3 comprises 16 residues. The ends lost 5 bases at V and 3 bases at J; junction bases unmatched: 9. The CDR3: CASRPSTSGYTGELFF. The DNA of the CDR3 is TGTGCCAGCAGACCATCCACTAGCGGCTACACCGGGGAGCTGTTTTTT.

This CDR3 is CSVARNTEAFF. DNA of the CDR3: TGCAGCGTTGCGCGGAACACTGAAGCTTTCTTT. This chain joins TRBV29-1 and TRBJ1-1; D unclear. V lost 4 bases and J 1 base, leaving 4 bases between the germline ends. Germline CDR1 reads SQVTM; CDR2 reads ANQGSEA. The CDR3 extends over 11 amino acids.

The chain joins TRBV4-1 to TRBJ1-2; maybe TRBD1 (6 bases). The CDR3 runs 14 residues. Trimming pared 4 bases from V and 8 bases from J, leaving 17 bases between. CDR1 and CDR2 from the germline V gene are MGHRA and YSYEKL. The CDR3 protein is CASSLSGGLSGYTF. The CDR3 DNA reads as TGCGCCAGCAGCCTGAGCGGGGGGCTCTCCGGCTACACCTTC.

CDR3 loop: CASSSEPLGLGEKLFF. The DNA for the CDR3 is TGCGCCAGCAGCTCCGAACCTCTCGGACTCGGAGAAAAACTGTTTTTT. The chain has TRBV5-1 and TRBJ1-4; the D is unclear. The CDR3 has 16 residues. The germline V gene has CDR1 SGHRS and CDR2 YFSETQ. Trimming cost V 3 bases and J 8 bases, with 20 bases left between them.

V usage is TRBV6-1 and J usage is TRBJ1-1; no firm D call. CDR1 and CDR2 (germline): MNHNS, SASEGT. This CDR3 contains 13 residues. The V end lost 5 bases, the J end lost 1 base, and 8 bases lay between the germline ends. The CDR3 spells CASSPQQNTEAFF. As DNA, the CDR3 is TGTGCCAGCAGTCCACAGCAGAACACTGAAGCTTTCTTT.

The chain couples TRBV29-1 to TRBJ1-2; 9 bases map to TRBD1. The CDR3 length is 14 residues. Looked up from germline, CDR1 is SQVTM and CDR2 is ANQGSEA. V lost 6 bases to trimming and J lost 8 bases; unmatched junction nucleotides: 13. This chain's CDR3 is CSVTIGTGLGGYTF. The CDR3 DNA sequence: TGCAGCGTCACTATCGGGACAGGGCTGGGGGGCTACACCTTC.

This chain joins TRBV6-6 and TRBJ1-4; 7 bases align to TRBD1. CDR1 and CDR2 from the germline V gene are MNHNY and SVGAGI (reference sequence). The ends lost 4 bases at V and 3 bases at J; junction bases unmatched: 2. The CDR3 contains 14 residues. The CDR3 spells CASSFGTANEKLFF. The CDR3 region has the DNA TGTGCCAGCAGTTTCGGGACAGCTAATGAAAAACTGTTTTTT.

The rearrangement joins TRBV7-8 to TRBJ1-3; D is ambiguous. V gave up 7 bases and J gave up 0 bases, with 13 bases separating them. The CDR3 has 15 amino acids. Germline V gene data show CDR1 as SGHVS and CDR2 as FQNEAQ. The CDR3 DNA reads as TGTGCCAGCATCCCTGGACGTATCTCTGGAAACACCATATATTTT. The encoded protein is CASIPGRISGNTIYF.

The chain employs TRBV6-5 and TRBJ1-4; tentatively, D is TRBD1 (5 bases). Looked up from germline, CDR1 is MNHEY and CDR2 is SVGAGI. The CDR3 loop spans 12 amino acids. V was shortened by 4 bases and J by 10 bases, with 10 bases between the two germline ends. This CDR3 is CASSSREGKLFF. In DNA form, the CDR3 reads TGTGCCAGCAGTTCCAGGGAAGGAAAACTGTTTTTT.